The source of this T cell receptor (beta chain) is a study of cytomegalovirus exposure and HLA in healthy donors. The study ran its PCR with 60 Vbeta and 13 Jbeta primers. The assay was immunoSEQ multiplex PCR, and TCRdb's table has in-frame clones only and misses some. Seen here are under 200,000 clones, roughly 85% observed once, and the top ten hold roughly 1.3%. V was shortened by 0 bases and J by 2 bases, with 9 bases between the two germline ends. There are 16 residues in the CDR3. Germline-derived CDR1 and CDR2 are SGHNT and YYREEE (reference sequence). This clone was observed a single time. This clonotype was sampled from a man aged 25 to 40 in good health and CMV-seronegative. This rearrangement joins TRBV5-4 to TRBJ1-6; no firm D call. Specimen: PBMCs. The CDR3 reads CASSLGQSPYNSPLHF. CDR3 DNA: TGTGCCAGCAGCTTGGGACAAAGCCCCTATAATTCACCCCTCCACTTT.